This is a list of T cell receptor beta chains from one sample in a study of T cell repertoires in cytomegalovirus infection. TCRdb analysed the reads with MiXCR anew, one entry per CDR3 protein. The sample includes some 320,000 distinct CDR3 sequences, 9% to 9.5% seen only once; the top ten take 4.3%. The sample consisted of PBMCs. The receptor set was obtained from a human donor in good health (CMV status not recorded). Some clones in this sample may be carry-over from other donors' samples. Each CDR3 is given with its conserved first and last residue. The D gene is left open where the match is weak. For some rows the clone size is stated as once, few or many, or as a class when expanded; others skip it.

clone size: few; J gene: TRBJ1-5; D gene: TRBD1; V gene: TRBV30; CDR3 DNA: TGTGCCTGGAGTCCTCACCGATCAGGGGGAAGTCAGCCCCAGCATTTT; CDR3 protein: CAWSPHRSGGSQPQHF
clone size: NA; J gene: TRBJ2-5; D gene: NA; V gene: TRBV9; CDR3 DNA: TGTGCCAGCAGCGTAGGTTGGGGGCGAGATGTAGAGACCCAGTACTTC; CDR3 protein: CASSVGWGRDVETQYF
clone size: few; J gene: TRBJ1-2; D gene: NA; V gene: TRBV20-1; CDR3 DNA: TGCAGTGCTAGGGGGTCAGGGGCGAGGGGCTACACCTTC; CDR3 protein: CSARGSGARGYTF
clone size: NA; J gene: TRBJ2-1; D gene: TRBD1; V gene: TRBV19; CDR3 DNA: TGTGCCACCCGGGACAGGGGTCGTCGGGAGCAGTTCTTC; CDR3 protein: CATRDRGRREQFF
clone size: few; J gene: TRBJ2-3; D gene: NA; V gene: TRBV6-5; CDR3 DNA: TGTGCCAGCAGCTCCTACTTAGATGGCCGGGGAGATACGCAGTATTTT; CDR3 protein: CASSSYLDGRGDTQYF
clone size: many; J gene: TRBJ2-1; D gene: TRBD1; V gene: TRBV7-2; CDR3 DNA: TGTGCCAGCACTCGGACAGGGGCCGGGAGTTACAATGAGCAGTTCTTC; CDR3 protein: CASTRTGAGSYNEQFF
clone size: few; J gene: TRBJ2-5; D gene: NA; V gene: TRBV30; CDR3 DNA: TGTGCCTGGAGCGCTGACAGCAACCCCAAAGAGACCCAGTACTTC; CDR3 protein: CAWSADSNPKETQYF
clone size: many; J gene: TRBJ2-3; D gene: NA; V gene: TRBV7-8; CDR3 DNA: TGTGCCAGCAGCTTAAACCGGGGGAGCACAGATACGCAGTATTTT; CDR3 protein: CASSLNRGSTDTQYF
clone size: many; J gene: TRBJ2-6; D gene: NA; V gene: TRBV7-3; CDR3 DNA: TGTGCCAGCAGCTTAAAAGGGGTGTCCTCTGGGGCCAACGTCCTGACTTTC; CDR3 protein: CASSLKGVSSGANVLTF
clone size: few; J gene: TRBJ2-1; D gene: TRBD2; V gene: TRBV7-3; CDR3 DNA: TGTGCCAGCAGCCCTCTGTTAACCGGGGGGTATAGCGGTCTCTACAATGAGCAGTTCTTC; CDR3 protein: CASSPLLTGGYSGLYNEQFF
clone size: NA; J gene: TRBJ2-7; D gene: NA; V gene: TRBV20-1; CDR3 DNA: TGCAGTGCCTCCACGGACGGCACCTACGAGCAGTACTTC; CDR3 protein: CSASTDGTYEQYF
clone size: many; J gene: TRBJ2-1; D gene: NA; V gene: TRBV7-2; CDR3 DNA: TGTGCCAGCAGCTTTACGGCGGGAACCACCTACAATGAGCAGTTCTTC; CDR3 protein: CASSFTAGTTYNEQFF